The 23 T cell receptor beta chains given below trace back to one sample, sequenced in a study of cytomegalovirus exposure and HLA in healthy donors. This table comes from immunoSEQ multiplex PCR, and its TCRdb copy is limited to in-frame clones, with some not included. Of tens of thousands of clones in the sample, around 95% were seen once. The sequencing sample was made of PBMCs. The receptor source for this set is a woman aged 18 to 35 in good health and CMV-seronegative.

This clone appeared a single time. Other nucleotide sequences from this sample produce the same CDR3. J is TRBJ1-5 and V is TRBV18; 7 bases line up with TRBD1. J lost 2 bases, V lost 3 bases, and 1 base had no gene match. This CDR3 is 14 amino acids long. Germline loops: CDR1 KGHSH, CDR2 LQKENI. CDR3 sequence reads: CASSPGQGNQPQHF. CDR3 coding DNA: TGTGCCAGCTCACCCGGACAGGGCAATCAGCCCCAGCATTTT.

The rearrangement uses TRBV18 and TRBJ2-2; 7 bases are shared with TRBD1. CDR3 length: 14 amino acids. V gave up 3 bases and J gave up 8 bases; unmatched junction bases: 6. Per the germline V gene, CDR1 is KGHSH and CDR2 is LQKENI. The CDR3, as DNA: TGTGCCAGCTCACCTACCAGGGGGTCTGGGGAGCTGTTTTTT. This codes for CASSPTRGSGELFF. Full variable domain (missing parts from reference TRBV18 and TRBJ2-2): NAGVMQNPRHLVRRRGQEARLRCSPMKGHSHVYWYRQLPEEGLKFMVYLQKENIIDESGMPKERFSAEFPKEGPSILRIQQVVRGDSAAYFCASSPTRGSGELFFGEGSRLTVL.

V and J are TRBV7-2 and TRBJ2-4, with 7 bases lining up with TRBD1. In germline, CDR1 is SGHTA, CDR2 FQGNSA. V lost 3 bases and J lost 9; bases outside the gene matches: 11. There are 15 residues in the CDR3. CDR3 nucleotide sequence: TGTGCCAGCAGCTTCCGACAAGGGGGCGAGGGCATTCAGTACTTC. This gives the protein CASSFRQGGEGIQYF.

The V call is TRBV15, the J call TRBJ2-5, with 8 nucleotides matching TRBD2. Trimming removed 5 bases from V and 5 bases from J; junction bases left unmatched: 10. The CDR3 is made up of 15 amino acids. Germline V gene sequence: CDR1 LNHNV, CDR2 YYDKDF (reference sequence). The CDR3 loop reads CATSGGSGDAETQYF. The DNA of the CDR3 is TGTGCCACCAGCGGGGGTAGCGGGGACGCGGAGACCCAGTACTTC. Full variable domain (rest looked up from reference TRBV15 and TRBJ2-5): DAMVIQNPRYQVTQFGKPVTLSCSQTLNHNVMYWYQQKSSQAPKLLFHYYDKDFNNEADTPDNFQSRRPNTSFCFLDIRSPGLGDTAMYLCATSGGSGDAETQYFGPGTRLLVL.

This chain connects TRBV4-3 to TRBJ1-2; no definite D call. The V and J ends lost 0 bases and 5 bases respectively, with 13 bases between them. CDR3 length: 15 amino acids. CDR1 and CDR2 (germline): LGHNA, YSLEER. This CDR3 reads CASSQDPVVPYGYTF. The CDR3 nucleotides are TGCGCCAGCAGCCAAGATCCTGTTGTTCCTTATGGCTACACCTTC.

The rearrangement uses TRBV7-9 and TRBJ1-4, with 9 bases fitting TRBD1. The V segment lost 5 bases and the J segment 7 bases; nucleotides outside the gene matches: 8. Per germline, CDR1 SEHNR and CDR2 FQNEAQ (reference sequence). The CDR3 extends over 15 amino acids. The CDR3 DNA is TGTGCCAGCAGCCCGGCCGGGACAGGGACTGAAAAACTGTTTTTT. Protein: CASSPAGTGTEKLFF.

The CDR3 loop reads CASSLGTGGEKLFF. In nucleotides, the CDR3 is TGTGCCAGCAGCTTAGGGACAGGGGGTGAAAAACTGTTTTTT. The genes are TRBV7-9 and TRBJ1-4, with 10 bases aligning to TRBD1. V was clipped by 1 base and J by 7 bases; unmatched bases: 0. This CDR3 has 14 residues. The V gene's germline CDR1 is SEHNR and CDR2 FQNEAQ (reference sequence). The full variable domain, rest sourced from reference TRBV7-9 and TRBJ1-4, is DTGVSQNPRHKITKRGQNVTFRCDPISEHNRLYWYRQTLGQGPEFLTYFQNEAQLEKSRLLSDRFSAERPKGSFSTLEIQRTEQGDSAMYLCASSLGTGGEKLFFGSGTQLSVL.

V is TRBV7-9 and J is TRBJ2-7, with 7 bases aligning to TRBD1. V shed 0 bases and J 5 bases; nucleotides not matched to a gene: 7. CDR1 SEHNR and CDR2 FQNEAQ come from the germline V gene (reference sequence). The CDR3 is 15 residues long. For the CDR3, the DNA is TGTGCCAGCAGCTTAGCGACAGGGACGAGTAACGAGCAGTACTTC. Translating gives CASSLATGTSNEQYF.

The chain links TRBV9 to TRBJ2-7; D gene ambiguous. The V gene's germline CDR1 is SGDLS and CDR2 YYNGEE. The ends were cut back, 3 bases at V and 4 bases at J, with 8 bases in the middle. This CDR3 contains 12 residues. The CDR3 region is CASSADTYEQYF. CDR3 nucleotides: TGTGCCAGCAGCGCCGACACGTACGAGCAGTACTTC.

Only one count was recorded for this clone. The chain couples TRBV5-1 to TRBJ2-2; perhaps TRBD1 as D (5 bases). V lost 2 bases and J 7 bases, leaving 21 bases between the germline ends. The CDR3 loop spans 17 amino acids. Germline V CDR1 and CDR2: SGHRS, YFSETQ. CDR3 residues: CASSFQIISRAGGELFF. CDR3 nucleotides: TGCGCCAGCAGCTTTCAAATCATCAGCAGGGCCGGCGGGGAGCTGTTTTTT.

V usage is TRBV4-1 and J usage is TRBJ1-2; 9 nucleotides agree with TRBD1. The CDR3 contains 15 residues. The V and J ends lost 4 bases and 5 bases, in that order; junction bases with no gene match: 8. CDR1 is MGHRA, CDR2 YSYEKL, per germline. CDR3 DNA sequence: TGCGCCAGCAGCCCCGACAGGGGGAATCTTTATGGCTACACCTTC. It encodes CASSPDRGNLYGYTF.

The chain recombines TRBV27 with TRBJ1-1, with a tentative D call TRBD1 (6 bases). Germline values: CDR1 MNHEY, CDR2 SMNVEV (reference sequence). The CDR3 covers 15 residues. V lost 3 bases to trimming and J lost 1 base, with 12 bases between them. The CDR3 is CASSFSTGRNTEAFF. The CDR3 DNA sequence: TGTGCCAGCAGTTTCTCGACAGGCCGGAACACTGAAGCTTTCTTT.

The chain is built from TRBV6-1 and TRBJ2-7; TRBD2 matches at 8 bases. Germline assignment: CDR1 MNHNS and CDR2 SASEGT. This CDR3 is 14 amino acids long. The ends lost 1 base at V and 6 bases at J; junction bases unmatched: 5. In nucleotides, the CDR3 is TGTGCCAGCAGTGAAGGGCTAGCGGGCTCCGAGCAGTACTTC. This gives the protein CASSEGLAGSEQYF.

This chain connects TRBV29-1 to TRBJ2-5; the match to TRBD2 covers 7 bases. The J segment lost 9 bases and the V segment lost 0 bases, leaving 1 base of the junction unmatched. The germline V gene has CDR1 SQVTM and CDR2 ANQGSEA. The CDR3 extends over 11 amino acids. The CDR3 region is CSVEDRGAQYF. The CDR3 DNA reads TGCAGCGTTGAAGATCGGGGGGCCCAGTACTTC.

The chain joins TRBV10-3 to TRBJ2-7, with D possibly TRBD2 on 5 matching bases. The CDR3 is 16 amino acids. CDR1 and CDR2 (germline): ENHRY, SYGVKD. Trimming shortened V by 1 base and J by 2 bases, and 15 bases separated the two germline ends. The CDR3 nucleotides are TGTGCCATCAGTGAGTTGCTCCAGGCGGGTCCCTACGAGCAGTACTTC. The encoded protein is CAISELLQAGPYEQYF.

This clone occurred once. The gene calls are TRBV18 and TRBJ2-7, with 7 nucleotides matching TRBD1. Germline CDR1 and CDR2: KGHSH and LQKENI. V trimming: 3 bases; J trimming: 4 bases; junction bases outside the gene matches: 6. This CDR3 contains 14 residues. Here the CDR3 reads CASSPPGQIYEQYF. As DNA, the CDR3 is TGTGCCAGCTCACCGCCGGGACAGATTTACGAGCAGTACTTC.

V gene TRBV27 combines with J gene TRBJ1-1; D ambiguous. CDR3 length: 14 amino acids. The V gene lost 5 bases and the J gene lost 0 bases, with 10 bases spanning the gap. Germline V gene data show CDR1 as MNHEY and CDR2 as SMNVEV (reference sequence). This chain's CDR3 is CASSASIMNTEAFF. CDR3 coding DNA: TGTGCCAGCAGTGCCAGTATCATGAACACTGAAGCTTTCTTT.

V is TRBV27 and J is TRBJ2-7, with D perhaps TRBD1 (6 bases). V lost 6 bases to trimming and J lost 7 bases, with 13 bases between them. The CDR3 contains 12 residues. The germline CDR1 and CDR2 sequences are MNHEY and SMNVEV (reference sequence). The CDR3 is CASSNGTPEQYF. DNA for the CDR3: TGTGCCAGCAGCAACGGGACACCGGAGCAGTACTTC.

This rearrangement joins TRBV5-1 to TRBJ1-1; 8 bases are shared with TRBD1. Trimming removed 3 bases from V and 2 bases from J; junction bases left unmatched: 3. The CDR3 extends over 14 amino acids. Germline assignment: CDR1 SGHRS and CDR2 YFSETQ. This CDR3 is CASSSAGGNTEAFF. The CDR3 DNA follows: TGCGCCAGCAGCTCTGCAGGGGGCAACACTGAAGCTTTCTTT.

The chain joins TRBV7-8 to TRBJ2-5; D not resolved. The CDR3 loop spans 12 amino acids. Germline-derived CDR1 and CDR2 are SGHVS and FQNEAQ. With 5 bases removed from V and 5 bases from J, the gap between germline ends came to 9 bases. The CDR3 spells CASSAVRETQYF. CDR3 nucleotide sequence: TGTGCCAGCAGCGCCGTCCGGGAGACCCAGTACTTC.

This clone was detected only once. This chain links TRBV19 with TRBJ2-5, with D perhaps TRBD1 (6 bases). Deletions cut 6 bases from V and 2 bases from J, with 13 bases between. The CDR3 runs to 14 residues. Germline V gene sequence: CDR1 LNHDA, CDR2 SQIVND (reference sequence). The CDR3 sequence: CASRGWDKQETQYF. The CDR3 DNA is TGTGCCAGTAGGGGGTGGGACAAACAAGAGACCCAGTACTTC.

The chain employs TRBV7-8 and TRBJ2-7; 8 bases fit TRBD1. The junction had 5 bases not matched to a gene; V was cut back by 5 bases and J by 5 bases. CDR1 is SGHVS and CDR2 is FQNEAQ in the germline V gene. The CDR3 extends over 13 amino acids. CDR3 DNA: TGTGCCAGCAGCACCCGGACAGGGAACGAGCAGTACTTC. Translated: CASSTRTGNEQYF.

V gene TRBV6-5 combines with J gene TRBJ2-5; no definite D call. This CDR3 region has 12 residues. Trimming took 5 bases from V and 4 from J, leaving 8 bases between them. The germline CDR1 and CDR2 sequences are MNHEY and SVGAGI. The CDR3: CASSEYLETQYF. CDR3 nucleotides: TGTGCCAGCAGTGAGTACTTAGAGACCCAGTACTTC.